Shown below are 29 T cell receptor beta chains from a single sample sequenced in a study of blood T cell repertoires in COVID-19. Data came from immunoSEQ multiplex PCR; TCRdb stores just in-frame clones and leaves some out. The table includes 150,000 to 200,000 clones, about nine tenths detected once. Specimen: peripheral blood. Receptors were obtained from a woman aged 50 to 60 with acute or convalescent COVID-19.

The J gene is TRBJ1-6, the V gene TRBV6-2 or TRBV6-3; maybe TRBD1 (6 bases). The CDR3 has 17 residues. The germline V gene has CDR1 MNHEY and CDR2 SVGEGT. V was trimmed by 1 base and J by 4 bases, leaving 14 bases between them. The CDR3 region is CASSYFQGKGYNSPLHF. DNA of the CDR3: TGTGCCAGCAGTTACTTTCAGGGGAAGGGGTATAATTCACCCCTCCACTTT.

The rearrangement links TRBV5-1 to TRBJ2-1; 9 bases are a match to TRBD2. Germline V CDR1 and CDR2: SGHRS, YFSETQ. This CDR3 region has 15 residues. After removal of 5 bases from V and 4 bases from J, the junction contained 7 bases not matched to a gene. DNA for the CDR3: TGCGCCAGCAGTGAAGCGGGGGGATCTTACAATGAGCAGTTCTTC. This translates into CASSEAGGSYNEQFF.

CDR3 sequence reads: CASSVRRGPNTEAFF. The CDR3 nucleotides read TGTGCCAGCAGTGTACGTAGAGGTCCCAACACTGAAGCTTTCTTT. This chain connects TRBV14 to TRBJ1-1; D unclear. Germline CDR1 SGHDN, CDR2 FVKESK. This CDR3 region has 15 residues. Trimming cost V 6 bases and J 2 bases, with 16 bases left between them. The complete variable domain, with remaining parts taken from reference TRBV14 and TRBJ1-1, reads EAGVTQFPSHSVIEKGQTVTLRCDPISGHDNLYWYRRVMGKEIKFLLHFVKESKQDESGMPNNRFLAERTGGTYSTLKVQPAELEDSGVYFCASSVRRGPNTEAFFGQGTRLTVV.

The rearrangement links TRBV7-9 to TRBJ2-3; the match to TRBD2 covers 9 bases. This CDR3 is 15 amino acids long. Germline values: CDR1 SEHNR, CDR2 FQNEAQ (reference sequence). With 2 bases clipped from V and 4 bases from J, the junction kept 4 bases outside the gene matches. The CDR3 bases are TGTGCCAGCAGCTTACTCGGCGGGGGGGCAGATACGCAGTATTTT. Its translation is CASSLLGGGADTQYF.

CDR3: CASSLDRGRFMNTEAFF. The CDR3 DNA reads as TGTGCCAGCAGCCTTGACAGGGGCCGTTTTATGAACACTGAAGCTTTCTTT. The chain links TRBV5-6 to TRBJ1-1, with TRBD1 matching over 8 bases. The germline CDR1 and CDR2 sequences are SGHDT and YYEEEE. Losses at the gene ends were 4 bases for V and 0 bases for J; bases not matched to a gene: 11. This CDR3 has 17 amino acids.

This clone was recorded once. The chain has TRBV5-4 and TRBJ1-5; 8 bases agree with TRBD1. Trimming removed 0 bases from V and 6 bases from J; junction bases left unmatched: 8. This CDR3 is 16 amino acids long. From germline, CDR1 is SGHNT and CDR2 YYREEE (reference sequence). CDR3 in amino acids: CASSLDGTGPAQPQHF. As DNA, the CDR3 is TGTGCCAGCAGCTTGGATGGGACAGGTCCCGCTCAGCCCCAGCATTTT.

The chain joins TRBV5-4 to TRBJ2-7; possibly TRBD1 for D (6 bases). The V and J ends lost 4 bases and 6 bases respectively, with 11 bases between them. Germline lookup yields CDR1 SGHNT and CDR2 YYREEE (reference sequence). The CDR3 has 12 residues. CDR3 amino acids: CASSQDSGEQYF. The CDR3 nucleotides are TGTGCCAGCAGCCAGGACAGTGGCGAGCAGTACTTC. Together with reference TRBV5-4 and TRBJ2-7, the CDR3 gives the full variable domain: ETGVTQSPTHLIKTRGQQVTLRCSSQSGHNTVSWYQQALGQGPQFIFQYYREEENGRGNFPPRFSGLQFPNYSSELNVNALELDDSALYLCASSQDSGEQYFGPGTRLTVT.

This sequence joins TRBV14 and TRBJ2-3; D uncertain. The CDR3 is 12 amino acids. Deletions cut 2 bases from V and 11 bases from J, with 11 bases between. Germline loops: CDR1 SGHDN, CDR2 FVKESK. DNA for the CDR3: TGTGCCAGCAGCCAATTCCGAGTGGTGCAGTATTTT. Translation gives CASSQFRVVQYF.

The rearrangement links TRBV12-2 to TRBJ2-3; no check of the table's D call, TRBD1, against the DNA was made. TRBV12-2 counts as a pseudogene. The CDR3 is 15 amino acids. CDR3 sequence (DNA): TGTGCAAGTCGCTTAGTGGCAAGAAGCACAGATACGCAGTATTTT. Its translation is CASRLVARSTDTQYF.

This clone was seen just once. The chain uses TRBV29-1 and TRBJ1-1; D is unclear. In germline, CDR1 is SQVTM, CDR2 ANQGSEA. Trimming removed 5 bases at V and 0 bases at J, with 7 bases between. This CDR3 comprises 12 residues. CDR3 sequence reads: CSVYSMNTEAFF. For the CDR3, the DNA is TGCAGCGTTTACAGTATGAACACTGAAGCTTTCTTT. Full variable domain (remainder filled in from reference TRBV29-1 and TRBJ1-1): SAVISQKPSRDICQRGTSLTIQCQVDSQVTMMFWYRQQPGQSLTLIATANQGSEATYESGFVIDKFPISRPNLTFSTLTVSNMSPEDSSIYLCSVYSMNTEAFFGQGTRLTVV.

The chain links TRBV5-1 to TRBJ1-3; a possible D gene is TRBD1 (5 bases). CDR1 and CDR2 (germline): SGHRS, YFSETQ. CDR3 length: 15 amino acids. Trimming left V 2 bases short and J 0 bases short, with 9 bases between. Here the CDR3 reads CASSFTGTSGNTIYF. DNA of the CDR3: TGCGCCAGCAGCTTTACAGGTACCTCTGGAAACACCATATATTTT.

V and J are TRBV7-9 and TRBJ2-7; D gene ambiguous. Trimming pared 5 bases from V and 4 bases from J, leaving 9 bases between. The CDR3 is 12 amino acids. The germline CDR1 and CDR2 sequences are SEHNR and FQNEAQ (reference sequence). This chain's CDR3 is CASSHREYEQYF. The CDR3 nucleotides are TGTGCCAGCAGCCACAGAGAGTACGAGCAGTACTTC.

The chain combines TRBV12-3 or TRBV12-4 with TRBJ2-1, with D possibly being TRBD1 (6 bases). V was pared by 6 bases and J by 6 bases, with 9 bases between. The CDR3 has 12 amino acids. The CDR3 coding sequence is TGTGCCAGCAGGGGGGCGGGCAATGAGCAGTTCTTC. Protein sequence: CASRGAGNEQFF.

This chain connects TRBV3-1 (or the pseudogene TRBV3-2) to TRBJ2-5; 11 bases align to TRBD2. V lost 2 bases to trimming and J lost 0 bases; unmatched junction nucleotides: 2. CDR1 LGHDT and CDR2 YNNKEL come from the germline V gene (reference sequence). CDR3 size: 16 residues. CDR3 DNA: TGTGCCAGCAGCCAACGACTAGCGGGGCACCAAGAGACCCAGTACTTC. Encoded protein: CASSQRLAGHQETQYF.

J is TRBJ2-7 and V is TRBV2; D ambiguous. The CDR3 totals 15 residues. Per the germline V gene, CDR1 is SNHLY and CDR2 is FYNNEI. V was pared by 4 bases and J by 2 bases, with 15 bases between. The CDR3 here is CASSGRSRSPYEQYF. CDR3 bases: TGTGCCAGCAGTGGAAGGTCTCGTAGCCCCTACGAGCAGTACTTC.

V gene TRBV27 combines with J gene TRBJ1-6; D is unresolved. The CDR3 totals 16 residues. The germline gives CDR1 MNHEY, CDR2 SMNVEV (reference sequence). V was trimmed by 5 bases and J by 8 bases, leaving 19 bases between them. CDR3 DNA: TGTGCCAGCAGTACTCCGTACCTGGGTCGGGATTCACCCCTCCACTTT. It translates to CASSTPYLGRDSPLHF.

V usage is TRBV6-5 and J usage is TRBJ1-2, with D maybe TRBD1 (5 bases). The CDR3 spans 16 residues. Germline CDR1 and CDR2: MNHEY and SVGAGI. Trimming shortened V by 0 bases and J by 4 bases, and 15 bases separated the two germline ends. For the CDR3, the DNA is TGTGCCAGCAGTTACTCCCCCCAGTTGGGGGGCTATGGCTACACCTTC. As protein: CASSYSPQLGGYGYTF.

The CDR3 is CASSPLRSNEKLFF. CDR3 nucleotides: TGTGCCAGCAGCCCCCTGCGGTCTAATGAAAAACTGTTTTTT. This chain joins TRBV11-2 and TRBJ1-4, with no clear D. V shed 5 bases and J shed 3 bases, with 10 bases lying between them. Germline values: CDR1 SGHAT, CDR2 FQNNGV. This CDR3 has 14 residues.

This clone occurred once. The chain links TRBV9 to TRBJ1-2, with TRBD1 identical over 8 bases. V was clipped by 4 bases and J by 4 bases; unmatched bases: 6. The CDR3 covers 14 residues. Germline assignment: CDR1 SGDLS and CDR2 YYNGEE. CDR3 DNA: TGTGCCAGCAGCCCCCTGGGACAGGTCTATGGCTACACCTTC. Translated, it gives CASSPLGQVYGYTF.

This chain connects TRBV7-6 to TRBJ2-3; D gene ambiguous. This CDR3 contains 12 residues. V lost 1 base and J 5 bases, leaving 4 bases between the germline ends. Per germline, CDR1 SGHVS and CDR2 FNYEAQ. CDR3 loop: CASSLGRDTQYF. In DNA form, the CDR3 reads TGTGCCAGCAGCTTAGGCAGAGATACGCAGTATTTT. The variable domain in full, with the rest retrieved from reference TRBV7-6 and TRBJ2-3, is GAGVSQSPRYKVTKRGQDVALRCDPISGHVSLYWYRQALGQGPEFLTYFNYEAQQDKSGLPNDRFSAERPEGSISTLTIQRTEQRDSAMYRCASSLGRDTQYFGPGTRLTVL.

V and J are TRBV7-2 and TRBJ2-3, with 11 nucleotides matching TRBD2. CDR1 is SGHTA, CDR2 FQGNSA, per germline. This CDR3 is 14 amino acids long. The trim removed 4 bases at V and 4 bases at J, leaving 1 base unmatched. DNA of the CDR3: TGTGCCAGCAGCTCGGGACTAGCGGCAGATACGCAGTATTTT. Translation: CASSSGLAADTQYF.

The genes are TRBV11-3 and TRBJ2-7, with 10 nucleotides matching TRBD2. The length of the CDR3 is 13 residues. In germline, CDR1 is SGHNT, CDR2 YENEEA. Trimming removed 2 bases from V and 7 bases from J; junction bases left unmatched: 2. The CDR3 here is CASSLFSGGEQYF. Written as DNA, the CDR3 is TGTGCCAGCAGCTTATTTAGCGGGGGGGAGCAGTACTTC.

This chain links TRBV7-2 with TRBJ2-7; 7 bases fit TRBD1. J was trimmed by 3 bases and V by 5 bases; bases with no gene match: 13. This CDR3 is 16 amino acids long. Germline-derived CDR1 and CDR2 are SGHTA and FQGNSA. CDR3 region: CASSPNSGQVFYEQYF. The CDR3 bases are TGTGCCAGCAGCCCAAATTCAGGACAGGTCTTCTACGAGCAGTACTTC.

V gene TRBV4-3 combines with J gene TRBJ2-3, with 8 bases matching TRBD1. The V gene end was trimmed by 0 bases and the J gene end by 6 bases; junction bases not matched to a gene: 5. From germline, CDR1 is LGHNA and CDR2 YSLEER. There are 15 residues in the CDR3. The CDR3 region has the DNA TGCGCCAGCAGCCAAGATCGAACAGGGGGTGATACGCAGTATTTT. It specifies CASSQDRTGGDTQYF.

This chain connects TRBV6-2 or TRBV6-3 to TRBJ1-2, with a tentative D call TRBD1 (6 bases). The CDR3 extends over 16 amino acids. CDR1 and CDR2 from the germline V gene are MNHEY and SVGEGT. V was clipped by 5 bases and J by 3 bases, with 19 bases between them. CDR3 in amino acids: CASSHLTGSPDYGYTF. CDR3 in DNA: TGTGCCAGCAGTCACCTCACAGGGTCCCCGGACTATGGCTACACCTTC.

The V call is TRBV30, the J call TRBJ2-5; D remains unclear. CDR1 is GTSNPN and CDR2 is SVGIG in the germline V gene (reference sequence). The germline V and J ends were trimmed by 5 bases and 2 bases, with 6 bases remaining between them. The CDR3 contains 11 residues. The CDR3 is CAWVRQETQYF. CDR3 DNA: TGTGCCTGGGTACGGCAAGAGACCCAGTACTTC.

The genes are TRBV19 and TRBJ2-7, with D tentatively TRBD1 (6 bases). V lost 3 bases and J 2 bases, leaving 8 bases between the germline ends. This CDR3 comprises 13 residues. Per the germline V gene, CDR1 is LNHDA and CDR2 is SQIVND (reference sequence). CDR3 amino acids: CASSMRTAYEQYF. CDR3 DNA: TGTGCCAGTAGTATGAGGACAGCCTACGAGCAGTACTTC.

This clone is a singleton in its sample. CDR3 sequence reads: CASSSAWGRTEAFF. The CDR3 region has the DNA TGTGCCAGCAGTTCCGCGTGGGGGCGGACTGAAGCTTTCTTT. V gene TRBV7-9 combines with J gene TRBJ1-1, with D possibly being TRBD1 (6 bases). CDR3 length: 14 amino acids. V lost 6 bases and J lost 5, with 16 bases in between. CDR1 is SEHNR and CDR2 is FQNEAQ in the germline V gene (reference sequence).

The sample holds a few counts of this clone. This chain connects TRBV6-6 to TRBJ2-2; possibly TRBD1 for D (6 bases). This CDR3 comprises 15 residues. Trimming shortened V by 2 bases and J by 3 bases, and 10 bases separated the two germline ends. Germline CDR1 and CDR2: MNHNY and SVGAGI (reference sequence). The CDR3 loop is CASSYNRADTGELFF. The CDR3, as DNA: TGTGCCAGCAGTTACAACAGGGCCGACACCGGGGAGCTGTTTTTT.